This T cell receptor beta chain was sequenced during a study of beta chain features in type 1 diabetes. Study-wide points: All four CD4+ subsets of Type 1 diabetes patients contained TCRB CDR3s that were moderately but significantly shorter. The study found fewer insertions and more deletions at VDJ junctions in type 1 diabetes patients.

This CDR3 is 16 amino acids long. V was clipped by 1 base and J by 1 base; unmatched bases: 2. Per the germline V gene, CDR1 is SGHTA and CDR2 is FQGNSA. This clone was seen more than once but under ten times. The antigen is undetermined. cDNA synthesis used the whole RNA isolate, giving expressed TCRB sequences. Only in-frame clones appear in the TCRdb table, and some are missing; sequencing was by immunoSEQ multiplex PCR. The sample shows about 240,000 clones, approximately 15% of them seen only once. Source material: naive CD4+ T cells from blood. The source of this sequence is a man between 25 and 39 years old with type 1 diabetes. V usage is TRBV7-2 and J usage is TRBJ2-3, with 10 bases aligning to TRBD2. This chain's CDR3 is CASSLVGLAGTDTQYF. CDR3 nucleotides: TGTGCCAGCAGCTTAGTTGGACTAGCGGGCACAGATACGCAGTATTTT. The whole variable domain, remainder taken from reference TRBV7-2 and TRBJ2-3, is GAGVSQSPSNKVTEKGKDVELRCDPISGHTALYWYRQSLGQGLEFLIYFQGNSAPDKSGLPSDRFSAERTGGSVSTLTIQRTQQEDSAVYLCASSLVGLAGTDTQYFGPGTRLTVL.